The rows below give T cell receptor beta chains drawn from one sample of a study of blood T cells in healthy people across ages. TCRdb called the 5' RACE reads again in MiXCR, with one record for every CDR3 protein. Of more than 900,000 distinct CDR3 sequences in the sample, almost 30% were seen once. The same data also went into a second study, on T cells of mothers and their children.

The sample consisted of blood. The source of these receptors is a woman aged 40-49 years in good health. Each CDR3 is given with its conserved first and last residue. The order of the fields is J gene, V gene, clone size, D gene, CDR3 DNA, CDR3 protein. The D gene is left open where the match is weak. Size is stated for part of the rows, as once, few or many counts, or as a class when the clone is expanded.

>TRBJ2-3|TRBV10-3|few|TRBD1
TGTGCCATCAGGTCGGACAGGGGGCAGGGAGATACGCAGTATTTT
CAIRSDRGQGDTQYF
>TRBJ1-1|TRBV7-2|many|TRBD1
TGTGCCAGCAGCTTAGTGACAGGGGGGTACTCTGAAGCTTTCTTT
CASSLVTGGYSEAFF
>TRBJ2-3|TRBV20-1|many|NA
TGCAGTGCTAGAGAATCGTTCGGGCGTGGAGATACGCAGTATTTT
CSARESFGRGDTQYF
>TRBJ2-5|TRBV28|many|NA
TGTGCCAGGAATCGACATCGCCGATTAGAGACCCAGTACTTC
CARNRHRRLETQYF
>TRBJ1-6|TRBV7-8|NA|NA
TGTGCCAGCAGCGGTGACACTGTCCTTGGGGCCTATAATTCACCCCTCCACTTT
CASSGDTVLGAYNSPLHF
>TRBJ1-2|TRBV29-1|few|NA
TGCAGCGTTGAGGCTGGCTACACCTTC
CSVEAGYTF
>TRBJ1-2|TRBV9|few|NA
TGCGCCAGCAGCCCCAAGGACGGATTGTATTGCTACACCTTC
CASSPKDGLYCYTF
>TRBJ1-2|TRBV12-3/TRBV12-4|NA|TRBD1
TGTGCCAGCAGTTTTCCGGGACAGTCGTACTATGGCTACATCTTC
CASSFPGQSYYGYIF
>TRBJ1-2|TRBV2|NA|NA
TGTGCCAGCAGTGACAGGCGGAGTCTGGAAGGCTACACCTTC
CASSDRRSLEGYTF
>TRBJ2-1|TRBV12-3/TRBV12-4|many|TRBD2
TGTGCCAGCAGTCTCACTAGCGTTCATCACAATGAGCAGTTCTTC
CASSLTSVHHNEQFF
>TRBJ1-1|TRBV11-2|NA|NA
TGTGCCAACAGCTCGGGGGGAGGGGGGTATACTGAAGCTTTCTTT
CANSSGGGGYTEAFF
>TRBJ2-5|TRBV3-1|once|NA
TGTGCCTGCAGCCCTTCGGAGACCCAGTACTTC
CACSPSETQYF
>TRBJ2-6|TRBV28|many|NA
TGTGCCAGCAACCTCTCTGGGGCCAACGTCCTGACTTTC
CASNLSGANVLTF
>TRBJ1-2|TRBV7-2|few|NA
TGTGCCAGCATCAACCAACCTGGGCAAGTCTATGGCTACACCTTC
CASINQPGQVYGYTF
>TRBJ2-5|TRBV2|few|NA
TGTGCCAGCAGTTCGGACGCAGGGTCTGCGGAGACCCAGTACTTC
CASSSDAGSAETQYF
>TRBJ2-5|TRBV7-9|NA|TRBD2
TGTGCCAACAGCTTAGACTACGCAGCGGGACAAGAGACCCAGTACTTC
CANSLDYAAGQETQYF
>TRBJ1-5|TRBV28|few|NA
TGTGCCAGCAGTCCACCTACTGCCGGGGGTAGCAATCAGCCCCAGCATTTT
CASSPPTAGGSNQPQHF
>TRBJ2-7|TRBV6-6|many|TRBD2
TGTGCCAGCAGTTACTGGGAGGGAGGCAGTATCTCCTACGAGCAGTACTTC
CASSYWEGGSISYEQYF
>TRBJ1-6|TRBV5-1|few|TRBD1
TGCGCCAGCAACACGGGGACAGGGAATTCACCCCTCCACTTT
CASNTGTGNSPLHF
>TRBJ2-7|TRBV6-4|NA|NA
TGTGCCAGCTGTAACATTGTGGGGTCCTCCTACGAGCAGTACTTC
CASCNIVGSSYEQYF
>TRBJ2-7|TRBV7-9|many|TRBD1
TGTGCCAGCAGCAACGGGACAGGGTGGTCCTACGAGCAGTACTTC
CASSNGTGWSYEQYF
>TRBJ1-2|TRBV29-1|few|NA
TGCAGCGTTGAAGACGGACCCTATGACTACACCTTC
CSVEDGPYDYTF
>TRBJ2-1|TRBV20-1|NA|TRBD2
TGCAGTGCTTTCCTAGCGGGGGGGCCAGATGAGCAGTTCTTC
CSAFLAGGPDEQFF
>TRBJ2-3|TRBV2|NA|NA
TGTGCCAGCACCGGACCTGGGGATACGCAGTATTTT
CASTGPGDTQYF
>TRBJ1-2|TRBV6-5|many|TRBD1
TGTGCCAGCAGTTACACAGGGGGCAACATGGGATATGGCTACACCTTC
CASSYTGGNMGYGYTF
>TRBJ2-7|TRBV28|NA|TRBD1
TGTGCCAGCAGTTTTACAGGGGGCTGCGAGCAGTACTTC
CASSFTGGCEQYF
>TRBJ1-1|TRBV12-3/TRBV12-4|few|NA
TGTGCCAGCAGTTTAGCGGGTGGCACTGAAACTTTCTTT
CASSLAGGTETFF
>TRBJ1-2|TRBV5-1|NA|NA
TGCGCCAGCAGCTTGGAAACAATGGGTCTAGGAGGCTACACCTTC
CASSLETMGLGGYTF
>TRBJ2-7|TRBV20-1|once|TRBD2
TGCAGTGCTATCACGGGAGGGCCGTACGAGCAGTACTTC
CSAITGGPYEQYF
>TRBJ2-7|TRBV20-1|NA|NA
TGCAGTGCTAGAGATGAGACTAGCTACGAGCAGTACTTC
CSARDETSYEQYF
>TRBJ1-1|TRBV28|many|NA
TGTGCCAGCAGTTTATGGGTAGGGGATGGTACTGAAGCTTTCTTT
CASSLWVGDGTEAFF
>TRBJ2-7|TRBV5-1|many|TRBD1
TGCGCCAGCAGCCCGAGACAGGGGACGACCTACGAGCAGTACTTC
CASSPRQGTTYEQYF
>TRBJ2-5|TRBV20-1|few|NA
TGCAGTGCTAGAGAATTCGGCGACCCGGGTAGGGAGACCCAGTACTTC
CSAREFGDPGRETQYF
>TRBJ2-1|TRBV2|few|NA
TGTGCCAGCAGTGCCACTGACAATGAGCAGTTCTTC
CASSATDNEQFF
>TRBJ1-1|TRBV12-3/TRBV12-4|NA|NA
TGTGCCAGCAGTGGTCCGGGACGGATCACTGAAGCTTTCTTT
CASSGPGRITEAFF
>TRBJ1-2|TRBV20-1|few|TRBD1
TGCAGTGCTAGAGACGCGGGACAGGGGAGCTATGGCTACACCTTC
CSARDAGQGSYGYTF
>TRBJ2-4|TRBV24-1|NA|TRBD2
TGTGCCACCAGTCATGGACTAGCGGGACGAGCCAAAAACATTCAGTACTTC
CATSHGLAGRAKNIQYF
>TRBJ2-7|TRBV5-1|NA|NA
TGCGCCAGCAGTACGACAGGAGTCTACGAGCAGTACTTC
CASSTTGVYEQYF
>TRBJ2-3|TRBV12-3/TRBV12-4|few|TRBD1
TGTGCCAGCAGTTTTGGATTGGCGAAGACAGGGGTGGAAGATACGCAGTATTTT
CASSFGLAKTGVEDTQYF
>TRBJ2-1|TRBV7-2|many|TRBD1
TGTGCCAGCAGCTTAGCTGGACAGGGCTACAATGAGCAGTTCTTC
CASSLAGQGYNEQFF
>TRBJ2-3|TRBV6-4|many|TRBD2
TGTGCCAGCAGTGTTGATAGCGGGGGAGATACGCAGTATTTT
CASSVDSGGDTQYF
>TRBJ1-2|TRBV20-1|few|TRBD1
TGCAGTGCTCCCAACAGGGGGCGAGGCTACACCTTC
CSAPNRGRGYTF
>TRBJ2-3|TRBV7-9|few|TRBD1
TGTGCCAGCATCTTAAGGGACAGGGCCGATACGCAGTATTTT
CASILRDRADTQYF
>TRBJ2-3|TRBV7-9|many|NA
TGTGCCAGCAGCTTAGGAGGGGAGATAGATACGCAGTATTTT
CASSLGGEIDTQYF
>TRBJ2-6|TRBV12-5|many|NA
TGTGCTAGTGGTTTGCACTCTGGGGCCAACGTCCTGACTTTC
CASGLHSGANVLTF
>TRBJ1-2|TRBV6-2/TRBV6-3|few|NA
TGTGCCAGCGTCAACCCAGGATCAGCTAACTATGGCTACACCTTC
CASVNPGSANYGYTF
>TRBJ2-1|TRBV28|few|NA
TGTGCCAGCAGCCGTGGGGGGCAGACCTACAATGAGCAGTTCTTC
CASSRGGQTYNEQFF
>TRBJ1-6|TRBV28|few|TRBD1
TGTGCCAGCAGTCCCCCGGGACAGGGGGCGAGTTCACCCTTCCACTTT
CASSPPGQGASSPFHF
>TRBJ2-7|TRBV5-1|NA|NA
TGCGCCAGCAGCTTGGCAGCGGGTCGTTACGAGCAGTACTTC
CASSLAAGRYEQYF
>TRBJ2-1|TRBV29-1|NA|NA
TGCAGCGTTGAAGGCCGGCCCTCCTACAATGAGCAGTTCTTC
CSVEGRPSYNEQFF
>TRBJ1-1|TRBV7-9|NA|NA
TGTGCCAGCAGCCCAGCCGGGTCCTGGGGGACTGAAGCTTTCTTT
CASSPAGSWGTEAFF
>TRBJ1-2|TRBV28|few|TRBD1
TGTGCCAGTTACGGGACAGTTTTGGGCTACACCTTC
CASYGTVLGYTF
>TRBJ2-3|TRBV7-2|NA|NA
TGTGCCAGCAGCCCCAGGACGACGAGCGCAGATACGCAGTATTTT
CASSPRTTSADTQYF
>TRBJ2-7|TRBV5-1|NA|NA
TGCGCCAGCAGCTTGCCACTAGCTCGCTCCTACAATGAGCAGTACTTC
CASSLPLARSYNEQYF
>TRBJ2-5|TRBV3-1|few|TRBD2
TGTGCCTGCAGCCAAGAGCGTGGTAGCGGGTACCAAGAGACCCAGTACTTC
CACSQERGSGYQETQYF
>TRBJ2-1|TRBV5-4|NA|NA
TGTGCCAGCAGCTTGGTTTCGGTATACAATGAGCAGTTCTTC
CASSLVSVYNEQFF
>TRBJ2-3|TRBV11-1|few|NA
TGTGCCAGCAGCTTTAACAGGGATAAGTATTTT
CASSFNRDKYF
>TRBJ1-2|TRBV27|many|NA
TGTGCCAGCAGATCTACGGGGCTCTATGGCTACACCTTC
CASRSTGLYGYTF
>TRBJ2-7|TRBV28|NA|TRBD2
TGTGCCAGCACTGCGGGGGGGGTTGGCTACGAGCAGTACTTC
CASTAGGVGYEQYF